This passage covers 13 T cell receptor beta chains from one sample sequenced in a study of technical replicates of blood from a handful of donors (dated by TCRdb to the late 2010s). Library construction relied on the immunoSEQ multiplex PCR assay. The immuneACCESS repertoire file appears here via TCRdb, limited to in-frame rearrangements. These files lack a portion of the clones; in checked studies, under half of the deficit traces to unresolved V genes, and the cause of the others is not known. Counted in this sample were tens of thousands of clones; roughly 96% of them appeared once. Approximately 0.21% of the sample is in the top ten clones. The sample consisted of T cells isolated from PBMCs. The receptor set was obtained from a human donor in good health.

The V and J genes are TRBV10-3 and TRBJ2-1, with 13 nucleotides matching TRBD2. This CDR3 region has 17 residues. Germline V gene sequence: CDR1 ENHRY, CDR2 SYGVKD. V was pared by 7 bases and J by 2 bases, with 8 bases of the junction left unmatched. DNA for the CDR3: TGTGCCATCACCGGGACTAGCGGGGAAGGGGCCTACAATGAGCAGTTCTTC. Translation: CAITGTSGEGAYNEQFF.

This clone was counted a single time. The rearrangement links TRBV6-1 to TRBJ2-5; 10 bases match TRBD2. CDR1 and CDR2 (germline): MNHNS, SASEGT. This CDR3 is built from 17 residues. The V gene end was trimmed by 3 bases and the J gene end by 5 bases; junction bases not matched to a gene: 12. The CDR3 bases are TGTGCCAGCAGTGACCCAGCGGGAGGGCCGGAGGTTGAGACCCAGTACTTC. As protein: CASSDPAGGPEVETQYF.

The CDR3 DNA reads TGCAGCGTAGCCACCCGAGAGGTGGAGACCCAGTACTTC. It encodes CSVATREVETQYF. V and J are TRBV29-1 and TRBJ2-5; D gene ambiguous. This CDR3 spans 13 amino acids. Germline V gene sequence: CDR1 SQVTM, CDR2 ANQGSEA. V lost 6 bases and J lost 5, with 16 bases in between. The entire variable domain, with the rest obtained from reference TRBV29-1 and TRBJ2-5, is as follows: SAVISQKPSRDICQRGTSLTIQCQVDSQVTMMFWYRQQPGQSLTLIATANQGSEATYESGFVIDKFPISRPNLTFSTLTVSNMSPEDSSIYLCSVATREVETQYFGPGTRLLVL.

This chain links TRBV5-6 with TRBJ1-2, with a weak D call TRBD1 (5 bases). CDR1 SGHDT and CDR2 YYEEEE come from the germline V gene. The CDR3 has 18 amino acids. Trimming shortened V by 4 bases and J by 4 bases, and 26 bases separated the two germline ends. DNA of the CDR3: TGTGCCAGCAGCCCCGCGGTCGGGGGGAACGTCGGAAGCTATGGCTACACCTTC. Protein product: CASSPAVGGNVGSYGYTF.

The CDR3 region is CASSSPGLAGTYEQYF. CDR3 DNA: TGCGCCAGCAGCTCGCCGGGACTAGCGGGGACCTACGAGCAGTACTTC. The chain employs TRBV5-1 and TRBJ2-7; 13 bases are a match to TRBD2. CDR3 length: 16 amino acids. Trimming at V came to 3 bases and at J to 2 bases, leaving 5 bases not matched to a gene. Germline-derived CDR1 and CDR2 are SGHRS and YFSETQ.

CDR3 region: CASSVVAGGSYEQYF. CDR3 DNA sequence: TGTGCCAGCAGCGTAGTAGCAGGGGGCTCCTACGAGCAGTACTTC. The genes are TRBV9 and TRBJ2-7; 7 bases match TRBD1. CDR3 length: 15 amino acids. V lost 0 bases, J lost 0 bases, and 3 bases stayed unmatched. Germline CDR1 and CDR2: SGDLS and YYNGEE.

The rearrangement joins TRBV5-1 to TRBJ2-5; no firm D call. Trimming stripped 5 bases from V and 2 bases from J, with 4 bases between. CDR1 and CDR2 from the germline V gene are SGHRS and YFSETQ. The CDR3 extends over 11 amino acids. In DNA form, the CDR3 reads TGCGCCAGCAGAACTCAAGAGACCCAGTACTTC. Translating it yields CASRTQETQYF.

The rearrangement uses TRBV5-1 and TRBJ2-2; the match to TRBD2 covers 12 bases. Unmatched junction bases numbered 2, after V lost 3 bases and J lost 5 bases. The germline V gene encodes CDR1 SGHRS and CDR2 YFSETQ. The CDR3 is 15 amino acids. The CDR3 nucleotides are TGCGCCAGCAGCTCGACTAGCGGGAGTACCGGGGAGCTGTTTTTT. Residues: CASSSTSGSTGELFF.

The chain carries TRBV10-3 and TRBJ1-1, with a weak D call TRBD1 (5 bases). The germline gives CDR1 ENHRY, CDR2 SYGVKD. The CDR3 runs to 13 residues. V lost 3 bases and J 6 bases, leaving 11 bases between the germline ends. The chain's CDR3 is CAISEKGAPEAFF. For the CDR3, the DNA is TGTGCCATCAGTGAAAAAGGGGCCCCTGAAGCTTTCTTT.

The gene calls are TRBV4-1 and TRBJ1-5; D remains ambiguous. The germline V and J ends were trimmed by 1 base and 2 bases, with 9 bases remaining between them. The CDR3 is 15 amino acids. CDR1 and CDR2 from the germline V gene are MGHRA and YSYEKL. For the CDR3, the DNA is TGCGCCAGCAGCCAAGTGCGGGCGGGCAATCAGCCCCAGCATTTT. Translated: CASSQVRAGNQPQHF.

This chain uses TRBV28 with TRBJ2-1; D unresolved. Germline V CDR1 and CDR2: MDHEN, SYDVKM. The CDR3 spans 12 residues. Deletions cut 2 bases from V and 6 bases from J, with 5 bases between. The CDR3: CASSLRANEQFF. CDR3 nucleotide sequence: TGTGCCAGCAGTTTACGAGCCAATGAGCAGTTCTTC. Drawing the rest from reference TRBV28 and TRBJ2-1, the complete variable domain is DVKVTQSSRYLVKRTGEKVFLECVQDMDHENMFWYRQDPGLGLRLIYFSYDVKMKEKGDIPEGYSVSREKKERFSLILESASTNQTSMYLCASSLRANEQFFGPGTRLTVL.

The gene calls are TRBV10-1 and TRBJ2-3; 7 nucleotides line up with TRBD2. This CDR3 has 13 residues. Germline CDR1 and CDR2: WNHNN and SYGVQD (reference sequence). After removal of 10 bases from V and 2 bases from J, the junction contained 6 bases not matched to a gene. The CDR3 DNA reads TGCGCCACCGGACTAGATCACACAGATACGCAGTATTTT. Translated: CATGLDHTDTQYF.

In this sample, this clone turned up once. The chain joins TRBV21-1 to TRBJ2-7; the table calls TRBD2, which could not be checked here. TRBV21-1 counts as a pseudogene. The CDR3 has 16 amino acids. CDR3 loop: CASSPPPPGLEYEQYF. CDR3 nucleotides: TGTGCCAGCAGTCCCCCACCCCCGGGACTAGAGTACGAGCAGTACTTC.